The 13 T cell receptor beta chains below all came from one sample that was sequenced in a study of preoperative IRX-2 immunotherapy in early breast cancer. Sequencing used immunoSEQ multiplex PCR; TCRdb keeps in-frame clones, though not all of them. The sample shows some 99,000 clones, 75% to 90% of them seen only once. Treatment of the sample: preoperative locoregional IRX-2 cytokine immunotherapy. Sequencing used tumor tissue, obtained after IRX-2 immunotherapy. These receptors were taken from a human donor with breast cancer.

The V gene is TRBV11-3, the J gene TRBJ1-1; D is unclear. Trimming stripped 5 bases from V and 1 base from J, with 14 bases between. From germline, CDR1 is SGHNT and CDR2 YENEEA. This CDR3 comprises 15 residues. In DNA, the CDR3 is TGTGCCAGCAGCCCGGGAGGGAGACGGAACACTGAAGCTTTCTTT. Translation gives CASSPGGRRNTEAFF. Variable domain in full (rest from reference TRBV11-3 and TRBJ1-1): EAGVVQSPRYKIIEKKQPVAFWCNPISGHNTLYWYLQNLGQGPELLIRYENEEAVDDSQLPKDRFSAERLKGVDSTLKIQPAELGDSAVYLCASSPGGRRNTEAFFGQGTRLTVV.

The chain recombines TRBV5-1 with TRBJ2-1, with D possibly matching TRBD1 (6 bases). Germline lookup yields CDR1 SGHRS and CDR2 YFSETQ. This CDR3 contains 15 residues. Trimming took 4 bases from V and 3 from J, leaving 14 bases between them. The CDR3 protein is CASSPTGSDYNEQFF. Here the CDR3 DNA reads TGCGCCAGCAGCCCGACAGGATCGGACTACAATGAGCAGTTCTTC.

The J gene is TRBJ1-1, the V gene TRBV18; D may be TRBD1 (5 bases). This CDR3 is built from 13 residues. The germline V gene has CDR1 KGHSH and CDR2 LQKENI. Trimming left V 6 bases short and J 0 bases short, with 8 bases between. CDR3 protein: CASSGALNTEAFF. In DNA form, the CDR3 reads TGTGCCAGCTCCGGGGCACTGAACACTGAAGCTTTCTTT.

The CDR3 DNA reads as TGTGCCACCGCAGGGAGTCCTAACTATGGCTACACCTTC. Residues: CATAGSPNYGYTF. The chain employs TRBV6-8 and TRBJ1-2; D possibly corresponds to TRBD1 (5 bases). Trimming shortened V by 10 bases and J by 0 bases, and 12 bases separated the two germline ends. This CDR3 contains 13 residues. Germline V CDR1 and CDR2: MNHGY, SAAAGT.

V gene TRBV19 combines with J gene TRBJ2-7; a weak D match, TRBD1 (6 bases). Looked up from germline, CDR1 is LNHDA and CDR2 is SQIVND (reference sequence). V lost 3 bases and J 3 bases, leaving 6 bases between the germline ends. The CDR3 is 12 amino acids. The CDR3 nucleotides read TGTGCCAGTAGTATGGACAGCTACGAGCAGTACTTC. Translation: CASSMDSYEQYF.

CDR3 loop: CAISETSGRANEQFF. CDR3 nucleotides: TGTGCCATCAGCGAAACTAGCGGGAGGGCCAATGAGCAGTTCTTC. This chain connects TRBV6-8 to TRBJ2-1, with 13 bases that match TRBD2. The V segment lost 10 bases and the J segment 6 bases; nucleotides outside the gene matches: 9. CDR1 is MNHGY, CDR2 SAAAGT, per germline. This CDR3 region has 15 residues.

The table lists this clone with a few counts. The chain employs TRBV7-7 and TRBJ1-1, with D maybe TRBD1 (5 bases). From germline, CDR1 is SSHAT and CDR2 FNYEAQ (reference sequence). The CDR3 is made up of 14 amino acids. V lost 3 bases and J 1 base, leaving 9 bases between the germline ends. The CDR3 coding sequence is TGTGCCAGCAGCTTGCTACAGGAGAACACTGAAGCTTTCTTT. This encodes CASSLLQENTEAFF.

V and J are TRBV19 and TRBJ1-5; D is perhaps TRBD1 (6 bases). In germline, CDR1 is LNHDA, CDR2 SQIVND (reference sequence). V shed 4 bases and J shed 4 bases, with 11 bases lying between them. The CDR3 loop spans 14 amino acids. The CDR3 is CASSTTGPNQPQHF. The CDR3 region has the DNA TGTGCCAGTAGTACTACAGGGCCTAATCAGCCCCAGCATTTT.

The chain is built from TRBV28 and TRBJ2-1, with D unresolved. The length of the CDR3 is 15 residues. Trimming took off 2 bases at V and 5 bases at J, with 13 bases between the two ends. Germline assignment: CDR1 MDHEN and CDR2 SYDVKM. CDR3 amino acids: CASSLRRWAHNEQFF. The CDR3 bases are TGTGCCAGCAGTTTAAGGCGATGGGCCCACAATGAGCAGTTCTTC.

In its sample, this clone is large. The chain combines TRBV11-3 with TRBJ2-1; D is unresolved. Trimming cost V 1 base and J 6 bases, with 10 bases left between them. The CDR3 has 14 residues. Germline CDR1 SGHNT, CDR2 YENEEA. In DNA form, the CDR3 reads TGTGCCAGCAGCTTAGGCCCGGGCGGCAATGAGCAGTTCTTC. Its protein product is CASSLGPGGNEQFF. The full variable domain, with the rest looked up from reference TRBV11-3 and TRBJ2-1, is EAGVVQSPRYKIIEKKQPVAFWCNPISGHNTLYWYLQNLGQGPELLIRYENEEAVDDSQLPKDRFSAERLKGVDSTLKIQPAELGDSAVYLCASSLGPGGNEQFFGPGTRLTVL.

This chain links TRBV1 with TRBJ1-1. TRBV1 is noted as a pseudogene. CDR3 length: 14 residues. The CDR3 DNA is TGCGCCAGCAGCCAACCGACAAGGAGTGCTGAAGCTTTCTTT. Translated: CASSQPTRSAEAFF.

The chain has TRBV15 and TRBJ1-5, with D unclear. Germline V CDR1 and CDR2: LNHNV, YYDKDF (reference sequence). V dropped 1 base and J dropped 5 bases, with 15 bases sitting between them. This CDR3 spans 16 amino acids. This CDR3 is CATSRVVGDRDQPQHF. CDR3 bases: TGTGCCACCAGCAGAGTAGTGGGCGATAGAGATCAGCCCCAGCATTTT.

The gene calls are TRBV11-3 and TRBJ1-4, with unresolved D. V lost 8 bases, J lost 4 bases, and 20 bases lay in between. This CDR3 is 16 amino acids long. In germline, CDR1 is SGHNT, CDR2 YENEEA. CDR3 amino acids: CASGAAAGVLNEKLFF. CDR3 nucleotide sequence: TGTGCCAGCGGAGCAGCCGCCGGAGTCCTTAATGAAAAACTGTTTTTT.